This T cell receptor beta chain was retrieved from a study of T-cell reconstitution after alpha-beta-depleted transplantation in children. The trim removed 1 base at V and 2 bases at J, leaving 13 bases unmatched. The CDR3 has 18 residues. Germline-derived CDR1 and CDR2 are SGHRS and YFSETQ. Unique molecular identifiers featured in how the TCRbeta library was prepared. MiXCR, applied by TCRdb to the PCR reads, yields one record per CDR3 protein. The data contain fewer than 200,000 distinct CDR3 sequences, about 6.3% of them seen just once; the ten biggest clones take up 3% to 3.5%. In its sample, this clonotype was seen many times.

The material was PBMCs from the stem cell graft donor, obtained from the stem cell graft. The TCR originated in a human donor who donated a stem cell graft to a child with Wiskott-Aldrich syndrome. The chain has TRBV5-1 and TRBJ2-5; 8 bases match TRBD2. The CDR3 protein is CASSLQPLTSVIQETQYF. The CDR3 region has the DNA TGCGCCAGCAGCTTGCAACCCCTGACTAGCGTGATACAAGAGACCCAGTACTTC.